This T cell receptor beta chain was obtained from a study of blood T cell repertoires in COVID-19. Across the whole study: COVID-19 samples collected from the United States, Italy and Spain covered acute and convalescent phases. The analysed material was cDNA or gDNA that came from T cells, B-cell-depleted T cells, or PBMCs.

The germline CDR1 and CDR2 sequences are SGHRS and YFSETQ. The junction had 8 bases not matched to a gene; V was cut back by 3 bases and J by 7 bases. The CDR3 loop spans 15 amino acids. How the authors handled the data: Researchers report that nucleated cell counts were estimated from reference gene primer amplification. Clones were read by immunoSEQ multiplex PCR, and TCRdb kept only the in-frame ones, dropping some. V, J and clone size derive from that table, while D and trimming were established from the DNA sequence. The sample comprises 150,000 to 200,000 clones, 65% to 90% of which are singletons, and roughly 8.7% rests with the top ten.

Sequencing was carried out using peripheral blood. The chain recombines TRBV5-1 with TRBJ1-4, with 8 bases fitting TRBD1. This clonotype originated in a man over 45 with active or convalescent COVID-19. CDR3 residues: CASSWQGAVVEKLFF. The CDR3 DNA sequence: TGCGCCAGCAGCTGGCAGGGGGCGGTGGTTGAAAAACTGTTTTTT.